The rows below give T cell receptor beta chains drawn from one sample of a study of OX40 agonist ivuxolimab in advanced cancers. Data came from immunoSEQ multiplex PCR; TCRdb stores just in-frame clones and leaves some out. The data contain 50,000 to 75,000 clones, roughly 89% of them singletons. Sample: CD4+ or CD8+ T cells sorted from blood, taken in a trial of the OX40 agonist ivuxolimab. The receptors here all came from an adult with an advanced solid tumor such as melanoma, head and neck, liver or kidney cancer. CDR3s include the opening cysteine and the closing phenylalanine or tryptophan. The order of the fields is J gene, V gene, clone size, D gene, CDR3 protein, CDR3 DNA. D genes are given only for firm matches. Expanded clones get a size class; other rows say once, few or many, or leave the size out.

j_gene: TRBJ1-2
v_gene: TRBV23-1
abundance: -
d_gene: -
CDR3aa: CASSYCYTF
CDR3nt: TGCGCCAGCTCCTATTGCTACACCTTC

j_gene: TRBJ1-1
v_gene: TRBV15
abundance: once
d_gene: -
CDR3aa: CATSRVLGNTEAFF
CDR3nt: TGTGCCACCAGCAGAGTTCTCGGGAACACTGAAGCTTTCTTT

j_gene: TRBJ1-3
v_gene: TRBV11-2
abundance: -
d_gene: -
CDR3aa: CASSLPTTRFSGNTIYF
CDR3nt: TGTGCCAGCAGCTTACCGACCACCCGGTTCTCTGGAAACACCATATATTTT

j_gene: TRBJ2-5
v_gene: TRBV5-1
abundance: -
d_gene: TRBD2
CDR3aa: CASRLSGGIQETQYF
CDR3nt: TGCGCCAGCAGACTTAGCGGGGGGATCCAAGAGACCCAGTACTTC

j_gene: TRBJ2-7
v_gene: TRBV5-1
abundance: once
d_gene: TRBD1
CDR3aa: CASSLVEASGGHEQYF
CDR3nt: TGCGCCAGCAGCCTGGTCGAAGCCTCAGGGGGACACGAGCAGTACTTC

j_gene: TRBJ2-7
v_gene: TRBV2
abundance: -
d_gene: -
CDR3aa: CASRGGREQYF
CDR3nt: TGTGCCAGCAGAGGGGGTCGCGAGCAGTACTTC

j_gene: TRBJ1-2
v_gene: TRBV2
abundance: -
d_gene: -
CDR3aa: CASSAANRARGYTF
CDR3nt: TGTGCCAGCAGTGCAGCTAACAGGGCAAGGGGCTACACCTTC

j_gene: TRBJ2-7
v_gene: TRBV5-4
abundance: once
d_gene: TRBD2
CDR3aa: CASSFGTSGSNEQYF
CDR3nt: TGTGCCAGCAGCTTCGGGACTAGCGGGAGTAACGAGCAGTACTTC

j_gene: TRBJ2-7
v_gene: TRBV6-5
abundance: -
d_gene: -
CDR3aa: CASSSTGTSSHEQYF
CDR3nt: TGTGCCAGCAGTTCTACAGGGACATCGTCCCACGAGCAGTACTTC

j_gene: TRBJ2-3
v_gene: TRBV28
abundance: -
d_gene: -
CDR3aa: CASSSPPLPDTQYF
CDR3nt: TGTGCCAGCAGTTCCCCCCCTTTGCCAGATACGCAGTATTTT

j_gene: TRBJ1-2
v_gene: TRBV5-6
abundance: -
d_gene: -
CDR3aa: CASSFPLNYGYTF
CDR3nt: TGTGCCAGCAGCTTCCCTCTTAACTATGGCTACACCTTC

j_gene: TRBJ1-2
v_gene: TRBV7-2
abundance: few
d_gene: -
CDR3aa: CASSLRNSGGYTF
CDR3nt: TGTGCCAGCAGCTTAAGAAACTCGGGGGGCTACACCTTC

j_gene: TRBJ2-2
v_gene: TRBV14
abundance: -
d_gene: -
CDR3aa: CASSQFTAGSGELFF
CDR3nt: TGTGCCAGCAGCCAGTTTACGGCAGGGAGCGGGGAGCTGTTTTTT

j_gene: TRBJ2-1
v_gene: TRBV10-2
abundance: -
d_gene: -
CDR3aa: CASTRTGLPYNEQFF
CDR3nt: TGCGCCAGCACTCGAACCGGACTACCCTACAATGAGCAGTTCTTC

j_gene: TRBJ1-1
v_gene: TRBV27
abundance: -
d_gene: -
CDR3aa: CASSFAAGGEAFF
CDR3nt: TGTGCCAGCAGTTTTGCAGCGGGGGGTGAAGCTTTCTTT

j_gene: TRBJ1-2
v_gene: TRBV7-2
abundance: -
d_gene: -
CDR3aa: CASSRTGNYGYTF
CDR3nt: TGTGCCAGCAGCCGTACAGGAAACTATGGCTACACCTTC

j_gene: TRBJ1-2
v_gene: TRBV21-1
abundance: -
d_gene: -
CDR3aa: CASSPHLQGVEVDGYTF
CDR3nt: TGTGCCAGCAGCCCTCACTTACAGGGGGTGGAAGTTGATGGCTACACCTTC

j_gene: TRBJ2-7
v_gene: TRBV9
abundance: -
d_gene: -
CDR3aa: CASSPGPGVSYEQYF
CDR3nt: TGTGCCAGCAGCCCAGGGCCAGGGGTCTCCTACGAGCAGTACTTC

j_gene: TRBJ1-2
v_gene: TRBV4-1
abundance: -
d_gene: -
CDR3aa: CASSPLGRTNYGYTF
CDR3nt: TGCGCCAGCAGCCCTCTCGGACGCACTAACTATGGCTACACCTTC

j_gene: TRBJ1-5
v_gene: TRBV19
abundance: once
d_gene: -
CDR3aa: CASSLGERGLYSNQPQHF
CDR3nt: TGTGCCAGTAGTCTCGGAGAGAGGGGCCTTTATAGCAATCAGCCCCAGCATTTT

j_gene: TRBJ2-1
v_gene: TRBV18
abundance: -
d_gene: TRBD1
CDR3aa: CASLSDRASSNEQFF
CDR3nt: TGTGCCAGCTTAAGTGACAGGGCATCTAGCAATGAGCAGTTCTTC

j_gene: TRBJ2-2
v_gene: TRBV7-2
abundance: -
d_gene: -
CDR3aa: CASSLAGTGNTGELFF
CDR3nt: TGTGCCAGCAGCTTAGCAGGGACCGGGAACACCGGGGAGCTGTTTTTT

j_gene: TRBJ1-6
v_gene: TRBV27
abundance: -
d_gene: -
CDR3aa: CASSFKDLYNSPLHF
CDR3nt: TGTGCCAGCAGTTTTAAAGACCTCTATAATTCACCCCTCCACTTT

j_gene: TRBJ2-7
v_gene: TRBV11-2
abundance: -
d_gene: TRBD1
CDR3aa: CASTTGTGEVGFREQYF
CDR3nt: TGTGCCAGCACTACCGGGACAGGGGAAGTTGGGTTCCGCGAGCAGTACTTC

j_gene: TRBJ1-4
v_gene: TRBV5-1
abundance: -
d_gene: -
CDR3aa: CASSFTGNEKLFF
CDR3nt: TGCGCCAGCAGCTTCACGGGTAATGAAAAACTGTTTTTT

j_gene: TRBJ2-1
v_gene: TRBV11-2
abundance: -
d_gene: TRBD1
CDR3aa: CASSLYRTGEQFF
CDR3nt: TGTGCCAGCAGCTTATACCGGACAGGTGAGCAGTTCTTC

j_gene: TRBJ2-7
v_gene: TRBV7-3
abundance: -
d_gene: TRBD2
CDR3aa: CASSPSGRAGNEQYF
CDR3nt: TGTGCCAGCAGCCCTAGCGGGAGGGCCGGGAACGAGCAGTACTTC

j_gene: TRBJ2-1
v_gene: TRBV5-1
abundance: -
d_gene: TRBD2
CDR3aa: CASSLGAGGHNEQFF
CDR3nt: TGCGCCAGCAGCTTGGGAGCGGGGGGGCACAATGAGCAGTTCTTC

j_gene: TRBJ2-5
v_gene: TRBV19
abundance: -
d_gene: -
CDR3aa: CASSRVGETQYF
CDR3nt: TGTGCCAGTAGTCGGGTCGGAGAGACCCAGTACTTC

j_gene: TRBJ1-6
v_gene: TRBV18
abundance: -
d_gene: TRBD1
CDR3aa: CASSPWDSSLSSYNSPLHF
CDR3nt: TGTGCCAGCTCACCGTGGGACAGTTCCCTAAGCTCCTATAATTCACCCCTCCACTTT

j_gene: TRBJ2-7
v_gene: TRBV13
abundance: -
d_gene: -
CDR3aa: CASSLGSGNYEQYF
CDR3nt: TGTGCCAGCAGCTTAGGCTCCGGAAACTACGAGCAGTACTTC

j_gene: TRBJ2-1
v_gene: TRBV11-2
abundance: -
d_gene: -
CDR3aa: CASSFLSSSYNEQFF
CDR3nt: TGTGCCAGCAGCTTCTTATCAAGCTCCTACAATGAGCAGTTCTTC

j_gene: TRBJ1-6
v_gene: TRBV7-2
abundance: -
d_gene: -
CDR3aa: CASSMGPYNSPLHF
CDR3nt: TGTGCCAGCAGTATGGGACCCTATAATTCACCCCTCCACTTT

j_gene: TRBJ1-3
v_gene: TRBV4-2
abundance: -
d_gene: -
CDR3aa: CASSQSTGNTIYF
CDR3nt: TGTGCCAGCAGCCAATCGACCGGAAACACCATATATTTT

j_gene: TRBJ1-3
v_gene: TRBV7-9
abundance: -
d_gene: -
CDR3aa: CASSLAAGVGNTIYF
CDR3nt: TGTGCCAGCAGCTTAGCCGCAGGGGTCGGAAACACCATATATTTT

j_gene: TRBJ2-7
v_gene: TRBV27
abundance: -
d_gene: TRBD2
CDR3aa: CASSFGLAGGPISYEQYF
CDR3nt: TGTGCCAGCAGTTTCGGACTAGCGGGGGGGCCAATCTCCTACGAGCAGTACTTC

j_gene: TRBJ1-2
v_gene: TRBV6-6
abundance: -
d_gene: -
CDR3aa: CASSYRQTGFYGYTF
CDR3nt: TGTGCCAGCAGTTACCGTCAGACAGGATTCTATGGCTACACCTTC

j_gene: TRBJ1-1
v_gene: TRBV6-5
abundance: once
d_gene: -
CDR3aa: CASSPDQAVNTEAFF
CDR3nt: TGTGCCAGCAGTCCTGACCAGGCGGTGAACACTGAAGCTTTCTTT

j_gene: TRBJ2-5
v_gene: TRBV5-5
abundance: -
d_gene: -
CDR3aa: CASSLKEGRGFSETQYF
CDR3nt: TGTGCCAGCAGCTTGAAGGAAGGCAGGGGATTTTCGGAGACCCAGTACTTC